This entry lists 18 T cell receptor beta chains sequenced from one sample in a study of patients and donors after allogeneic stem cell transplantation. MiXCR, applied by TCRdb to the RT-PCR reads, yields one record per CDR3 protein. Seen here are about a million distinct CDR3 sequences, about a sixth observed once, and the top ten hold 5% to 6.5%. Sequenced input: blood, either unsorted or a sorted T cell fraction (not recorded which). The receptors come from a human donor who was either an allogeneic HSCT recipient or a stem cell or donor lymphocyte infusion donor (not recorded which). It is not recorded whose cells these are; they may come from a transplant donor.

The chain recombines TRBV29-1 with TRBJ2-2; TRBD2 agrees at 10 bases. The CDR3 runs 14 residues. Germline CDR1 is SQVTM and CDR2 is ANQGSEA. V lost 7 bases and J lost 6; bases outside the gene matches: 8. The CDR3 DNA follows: TGCAGCGCGCTACTAGCGGGATGGGCCGGGGAGCTGTTTTTT. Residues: CSALLAGWAGELFF.

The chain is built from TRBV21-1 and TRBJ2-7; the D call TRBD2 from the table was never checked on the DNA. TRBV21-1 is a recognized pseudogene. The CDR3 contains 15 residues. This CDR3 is CASSTLRDRRYEQYF. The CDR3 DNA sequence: TGTGCCAGCAGCACTTTGAGGGATAGAAGGTACGAGCAGTACTTC.

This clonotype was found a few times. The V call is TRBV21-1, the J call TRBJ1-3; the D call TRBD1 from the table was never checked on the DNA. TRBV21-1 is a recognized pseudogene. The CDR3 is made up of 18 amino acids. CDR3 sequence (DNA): TGTGCCAGCAGCAAACGTCGGACAGGGGGTTCGAAGGGAAACACCATATATTTT. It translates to CASSKRRTGGSKGNTIYF.

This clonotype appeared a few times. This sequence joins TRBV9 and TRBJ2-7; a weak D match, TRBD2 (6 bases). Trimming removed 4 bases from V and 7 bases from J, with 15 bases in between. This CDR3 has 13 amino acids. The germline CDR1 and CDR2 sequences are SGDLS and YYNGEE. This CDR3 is CASSTRNGGEQYF. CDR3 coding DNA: TGTGCCAGCAGCACCCGCAACGGGGGAGAGCAGTACTTC.

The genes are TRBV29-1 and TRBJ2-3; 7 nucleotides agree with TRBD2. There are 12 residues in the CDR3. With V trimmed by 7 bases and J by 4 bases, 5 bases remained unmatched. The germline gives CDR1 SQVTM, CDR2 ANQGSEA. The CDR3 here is CSAPAGADTQYF. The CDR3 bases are TGCAGCGCCCCGGCGGGGGCAGATACGCAGTATTTT.

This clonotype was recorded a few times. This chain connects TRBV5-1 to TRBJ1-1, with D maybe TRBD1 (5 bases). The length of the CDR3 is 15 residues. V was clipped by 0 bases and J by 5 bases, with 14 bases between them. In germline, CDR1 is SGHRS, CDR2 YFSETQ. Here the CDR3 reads CASSLAPGSKTEAFF. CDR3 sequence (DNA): TGCGCCAGCAGCTTGGCGCCAGGGAGTAAGACTGAAGCTTTCTTT.

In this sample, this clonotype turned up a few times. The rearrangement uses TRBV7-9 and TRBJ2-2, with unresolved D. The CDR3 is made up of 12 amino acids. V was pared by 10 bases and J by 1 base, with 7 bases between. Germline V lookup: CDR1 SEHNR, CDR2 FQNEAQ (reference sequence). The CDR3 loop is CATLWNTGELFF. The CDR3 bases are TGTGCCACCCTGTGGAACACCGGGGAGCTGTTTTTT.

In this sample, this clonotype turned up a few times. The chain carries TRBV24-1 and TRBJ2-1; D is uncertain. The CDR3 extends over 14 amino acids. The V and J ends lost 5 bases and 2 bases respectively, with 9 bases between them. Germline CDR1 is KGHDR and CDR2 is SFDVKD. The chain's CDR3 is CATSANRAYNEQFF. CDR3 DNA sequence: TGTGCCACCAGTGCCAACCGGGCCTACAATGAGCAGTTCTTC.

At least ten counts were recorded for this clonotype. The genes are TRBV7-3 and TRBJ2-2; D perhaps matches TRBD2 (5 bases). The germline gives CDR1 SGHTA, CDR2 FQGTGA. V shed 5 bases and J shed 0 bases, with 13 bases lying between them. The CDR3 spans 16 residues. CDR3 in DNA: TGTGCCAGCAGCCCCCGGGGAGCCTCGAACACCGGGGAGCTGTTTTTT. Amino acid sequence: CASSPRGASNTGELFF.

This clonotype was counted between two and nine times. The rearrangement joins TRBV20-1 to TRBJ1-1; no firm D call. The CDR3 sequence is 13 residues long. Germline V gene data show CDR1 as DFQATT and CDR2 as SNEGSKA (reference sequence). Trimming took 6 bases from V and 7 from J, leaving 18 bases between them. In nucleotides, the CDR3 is TGCAGTGCCATCCCTCGGTCGCAGCTTGAAGCTTTCTTT. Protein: CSAIPRSQLEAFF.

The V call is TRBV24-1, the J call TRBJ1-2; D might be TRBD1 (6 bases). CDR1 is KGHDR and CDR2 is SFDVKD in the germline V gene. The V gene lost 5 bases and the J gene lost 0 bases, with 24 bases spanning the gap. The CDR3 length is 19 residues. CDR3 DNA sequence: TGTGCCACCAGTGGTTTTTCGGGACAACCGGAGAGGGCTAACTATGGCTACACCTTC. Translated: CATSGFSGQPERANYGYTF.

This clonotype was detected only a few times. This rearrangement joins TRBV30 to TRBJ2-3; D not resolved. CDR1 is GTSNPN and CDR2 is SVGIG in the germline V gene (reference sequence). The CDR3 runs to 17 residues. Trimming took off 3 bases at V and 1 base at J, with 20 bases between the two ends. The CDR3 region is CAWSNSERGRGTDTQYF. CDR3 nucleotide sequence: TGTGCCTGGAGCAACTCCGAACGTGGTAGAGGCACAGATACGCAGTATTTT.

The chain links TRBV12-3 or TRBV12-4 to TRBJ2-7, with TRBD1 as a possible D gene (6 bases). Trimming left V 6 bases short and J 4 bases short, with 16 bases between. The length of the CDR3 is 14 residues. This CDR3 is CASSTHGGWYEQYF. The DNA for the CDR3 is TGTGCCAGCAGCACCCATGGGGGCTGGTACGAGCAGTACTTC.

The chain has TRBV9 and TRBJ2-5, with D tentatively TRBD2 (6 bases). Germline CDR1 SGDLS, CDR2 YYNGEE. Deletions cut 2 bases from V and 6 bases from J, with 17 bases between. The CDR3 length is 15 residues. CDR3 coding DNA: TGTGCCAGCAGCGTTCAATTGGGAGGAAGGCAGACCCAGTACTTC. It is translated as CASSVQLGGRQTQYF.

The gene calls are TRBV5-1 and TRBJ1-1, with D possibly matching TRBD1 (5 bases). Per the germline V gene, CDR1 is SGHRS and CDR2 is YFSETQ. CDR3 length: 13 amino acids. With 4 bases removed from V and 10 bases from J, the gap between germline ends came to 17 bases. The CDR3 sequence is CASSHSIGGRAFF. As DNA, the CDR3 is TGCGCCAGCAGCCACTCTATCGGGGGACGAGCTTTCTTT.

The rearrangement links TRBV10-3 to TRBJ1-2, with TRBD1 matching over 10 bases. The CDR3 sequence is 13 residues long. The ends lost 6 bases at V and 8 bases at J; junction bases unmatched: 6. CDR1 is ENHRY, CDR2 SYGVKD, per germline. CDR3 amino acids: CAIRDRGRGGYTF. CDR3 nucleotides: TGTGCCATCAGGGACAGGGGGAGAGGAGGCTACACCTTC.

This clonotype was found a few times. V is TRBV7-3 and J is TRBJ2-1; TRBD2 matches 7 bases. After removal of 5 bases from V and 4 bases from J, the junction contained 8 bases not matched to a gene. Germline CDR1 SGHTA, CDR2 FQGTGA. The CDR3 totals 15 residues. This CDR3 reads CASSRLTAGYNEQFF. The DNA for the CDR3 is TGTGCCAGCAGCCGCCTTACAGCGGGGTACAATGAGCAGTTCTTC.

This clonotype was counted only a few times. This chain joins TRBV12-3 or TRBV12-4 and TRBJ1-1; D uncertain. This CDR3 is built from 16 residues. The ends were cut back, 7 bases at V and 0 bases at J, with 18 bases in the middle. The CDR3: CASTLSQAPMNTEAFF. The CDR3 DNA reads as TGTGCCAGCACTCTAAGTCAAGCTCCTATGAACACTGAAGCTTTCTTT.